This TCR beta chain came from a study of blood T cell repertoires in COVID-19. Assay used: immunoSEQ multiplex PCR; TCRdb lists only in-frame clones, some missing. The data contain a few hundred thousand clones, around 88% of them seen just once; the ten biggest clones take up 1.5% to 2%. This clone occurred once. Sequencing input: peripheral blood. This clonotype was sampled from a woman in her thirties with COVID-19, enrolled during active disease.

The CDR3 protein is CATSDPGHGVPYEQYF. In DNA, the CDR3 is TGTGCCACCAGTGATCCCGGACATGGGGTCCCCTACGAGCAGTACTTC. V gene TRBV24-1 combines with J gene TRBJ2-7, with D tentatively TRBD1 (5 bases). Germline CDR1 and CDR2: KGHDR and SFDVKD. Trimming left V 3 bases short and J 2 bases short, with 16 bases between. The CDR3 is 16 residues long.